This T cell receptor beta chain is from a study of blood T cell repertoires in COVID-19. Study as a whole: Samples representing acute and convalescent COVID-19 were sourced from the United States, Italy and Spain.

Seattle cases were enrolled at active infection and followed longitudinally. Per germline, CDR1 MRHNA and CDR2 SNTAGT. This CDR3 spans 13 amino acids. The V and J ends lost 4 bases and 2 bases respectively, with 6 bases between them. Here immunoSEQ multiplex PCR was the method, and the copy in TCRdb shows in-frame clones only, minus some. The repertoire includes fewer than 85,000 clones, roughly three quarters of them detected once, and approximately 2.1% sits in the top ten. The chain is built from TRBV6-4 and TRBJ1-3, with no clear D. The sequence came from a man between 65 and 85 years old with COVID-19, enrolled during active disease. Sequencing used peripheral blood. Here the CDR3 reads CASSVEAGNTIYF. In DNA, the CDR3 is TGTGCCAGCAGTGTTGAGGCTGGAAACACCATATATTTT.